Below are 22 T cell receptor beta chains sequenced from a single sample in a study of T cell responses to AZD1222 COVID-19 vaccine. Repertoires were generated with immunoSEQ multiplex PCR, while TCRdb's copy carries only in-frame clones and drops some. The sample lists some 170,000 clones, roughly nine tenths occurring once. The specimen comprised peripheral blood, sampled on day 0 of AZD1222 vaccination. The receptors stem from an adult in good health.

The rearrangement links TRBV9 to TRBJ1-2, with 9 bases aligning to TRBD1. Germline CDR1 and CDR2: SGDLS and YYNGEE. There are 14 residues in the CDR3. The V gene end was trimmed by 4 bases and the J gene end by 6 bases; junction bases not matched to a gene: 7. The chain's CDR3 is CASSRTGGRDGYTF. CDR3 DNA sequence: TGTGCCAGCAGCCGCACAGGGGGCAGAGATGGCTACACCTTC.

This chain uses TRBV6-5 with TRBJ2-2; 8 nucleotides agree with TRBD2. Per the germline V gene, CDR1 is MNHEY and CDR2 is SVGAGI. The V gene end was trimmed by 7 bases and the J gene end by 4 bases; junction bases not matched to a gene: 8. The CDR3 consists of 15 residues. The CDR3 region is CASILSGRGTGELFF. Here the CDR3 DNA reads TGTGCCAGCATCCTAAGCGGGAGAGGCACCGGGGAGCTGTTTTTT.

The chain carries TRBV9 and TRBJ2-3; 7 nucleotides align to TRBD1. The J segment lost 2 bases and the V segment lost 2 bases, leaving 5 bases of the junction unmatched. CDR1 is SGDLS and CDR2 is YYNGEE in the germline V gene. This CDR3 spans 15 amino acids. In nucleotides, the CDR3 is TGTGCCAGCAGCGTGGACAGGAAGACCACAGATACGCAGTATTTT. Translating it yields CASSVDRKTTDTQYF.

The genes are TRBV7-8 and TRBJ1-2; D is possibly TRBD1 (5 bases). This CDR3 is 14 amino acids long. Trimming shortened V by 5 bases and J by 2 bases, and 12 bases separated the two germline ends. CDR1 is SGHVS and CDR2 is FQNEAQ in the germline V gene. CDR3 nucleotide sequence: TGTGCCAGCAGCGCGACCCGGGACAACTATGGCTACACCTTC. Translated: CASSATRDNYGYTF.

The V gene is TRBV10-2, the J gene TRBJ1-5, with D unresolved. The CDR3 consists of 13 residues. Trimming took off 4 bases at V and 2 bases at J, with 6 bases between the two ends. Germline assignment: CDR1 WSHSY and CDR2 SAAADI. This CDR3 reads CASSVQGNQPQHF. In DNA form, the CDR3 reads TGCGCCAGCAGTGTCCAGGGCAATCAGCCCCAGCATTTT.

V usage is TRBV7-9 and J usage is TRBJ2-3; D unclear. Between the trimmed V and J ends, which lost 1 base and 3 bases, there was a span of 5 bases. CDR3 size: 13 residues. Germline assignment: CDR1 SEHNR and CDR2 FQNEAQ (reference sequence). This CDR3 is CASSLDQTDTQYF. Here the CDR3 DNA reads TGTGCCAGCAGCTTAGATCAGACAGATACGCAGTATTTT.

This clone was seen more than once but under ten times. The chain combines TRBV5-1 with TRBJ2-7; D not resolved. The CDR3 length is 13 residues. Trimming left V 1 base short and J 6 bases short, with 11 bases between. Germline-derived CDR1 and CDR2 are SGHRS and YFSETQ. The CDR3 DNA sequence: TGCGCCAGCAGCTTGATTCCGGCGGTCGAGCAGTACGTC. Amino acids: CASSLIPAVEQYV.

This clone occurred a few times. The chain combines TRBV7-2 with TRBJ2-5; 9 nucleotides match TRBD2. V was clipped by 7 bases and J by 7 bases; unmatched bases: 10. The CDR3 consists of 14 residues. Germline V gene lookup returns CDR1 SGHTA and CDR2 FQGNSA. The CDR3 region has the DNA TGTGCCAGCAACCTTAGCGGGAGTGGAGGGACCCAGTACTTC. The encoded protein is CASNLSGSGGTQYF.

CDR3 nucleotides: TGTGCCAGCTCACTAACTCTCGAACAAGAGACCCAGTACTTC. It yields the protein CASSLTLEQETQYF. V usage is TRBV18 and J usage is TRBJ2-5; D not resolved. From germline, CDR1 is KGHSH and CDR2 LQKENI. The V gene lost 4 bases and the J gene lost 2 bases, with 11 bases spanning the gap. The CDR3 covers 14 residues. Full variable domain (rest looked up from reference TRBV18 and TRBJ2-5): NAGVMQNPRHLVRRRGQEARLRCSPMKGHSHVYWYRQLPEEGLKFMVYLQKENIIDESGMPKERFSAEFPKEGPSILRIQQVVRGDSAAYFCASSLTLEQETQYFGPGTRLLVL.

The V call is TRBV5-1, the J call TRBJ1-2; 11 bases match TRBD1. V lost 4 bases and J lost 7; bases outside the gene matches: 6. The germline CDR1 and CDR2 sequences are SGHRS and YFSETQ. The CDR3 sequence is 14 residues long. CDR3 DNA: TGCGCCAGCAGCCCGGACAGGGGGCAGATTGGCTACACCTTC. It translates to CASSPDRGQIGYTF.

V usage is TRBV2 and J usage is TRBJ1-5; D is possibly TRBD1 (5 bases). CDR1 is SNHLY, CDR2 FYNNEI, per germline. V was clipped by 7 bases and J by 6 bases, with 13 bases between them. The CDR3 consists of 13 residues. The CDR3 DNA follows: TGTGCCAGCAACATACGAGGGGTTCAGCCCCAGCATTTT. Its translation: CASNIRGVQPQHF.

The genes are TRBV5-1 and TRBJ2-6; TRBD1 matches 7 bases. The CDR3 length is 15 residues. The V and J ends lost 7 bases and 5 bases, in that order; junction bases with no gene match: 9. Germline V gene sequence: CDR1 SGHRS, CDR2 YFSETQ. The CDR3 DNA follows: TGCGCCAGCTCAACCATACAGGGGAGGGCCAACGTCCTGACTTTC. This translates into CASSTIQGRANVLTF.

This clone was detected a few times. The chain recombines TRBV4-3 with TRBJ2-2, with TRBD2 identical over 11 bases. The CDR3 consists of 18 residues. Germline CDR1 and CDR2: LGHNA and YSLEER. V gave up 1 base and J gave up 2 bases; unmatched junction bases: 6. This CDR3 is CASSQGTSGSYNTGELFF. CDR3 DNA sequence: TGCGCCAGCAGCCAAGGAACTAGCGGGAGTTATAACACCGGGGAGCTGTTTTTT.

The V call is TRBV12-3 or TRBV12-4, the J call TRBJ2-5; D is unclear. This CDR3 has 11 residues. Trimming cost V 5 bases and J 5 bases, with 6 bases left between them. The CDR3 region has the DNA TGTGCCAGCAGTACCGGGGAGACCCAGTACTTC. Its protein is CASSTGETQYF.

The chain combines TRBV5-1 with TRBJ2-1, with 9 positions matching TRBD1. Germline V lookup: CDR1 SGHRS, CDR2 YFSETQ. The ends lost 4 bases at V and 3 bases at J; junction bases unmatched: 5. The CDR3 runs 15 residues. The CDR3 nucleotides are TGCGCCAGCAGCCGGACAGGGGAAGTCTACAATGAGCAGTTCTTC. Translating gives CASSRTGEVYNEQFF.

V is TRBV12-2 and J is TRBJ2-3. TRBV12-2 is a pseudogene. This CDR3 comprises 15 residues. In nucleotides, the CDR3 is TGTGCAAGTCGCTTAGGAGTGGGACGCACAGATACGCAGTATTTT. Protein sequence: CASRLGVGRTDTQYF.

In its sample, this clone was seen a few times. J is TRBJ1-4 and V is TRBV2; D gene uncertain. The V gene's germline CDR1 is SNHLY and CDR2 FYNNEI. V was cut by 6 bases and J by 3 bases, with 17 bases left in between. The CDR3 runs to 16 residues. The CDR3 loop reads CASRSDQALANEKLFF. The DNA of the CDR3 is TGTGCCAGCAGGAGCGACCAGGCGCTCGCTAATGAAAAACTGTTTTTT.

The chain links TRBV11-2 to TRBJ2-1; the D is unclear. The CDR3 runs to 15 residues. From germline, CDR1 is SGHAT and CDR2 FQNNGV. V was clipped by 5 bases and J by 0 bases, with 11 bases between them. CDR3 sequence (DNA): TGTGCCAGCAGCGACGACCCAAGCTCCTACAATGAGCAGTTCTTC. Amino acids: CASSDDPSSYNEQFF. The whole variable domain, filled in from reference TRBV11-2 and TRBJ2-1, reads EAGVAQSPRYKIIEKRQSVAFWCNPISGHATLYWYQQILGQGPKLLIQFQNNGVVDDSQLPKDRFSAERLKGVDSTLKIQPAKLEDSAVYLCASSDDPSSYNEQFFGPGTRLTVL.

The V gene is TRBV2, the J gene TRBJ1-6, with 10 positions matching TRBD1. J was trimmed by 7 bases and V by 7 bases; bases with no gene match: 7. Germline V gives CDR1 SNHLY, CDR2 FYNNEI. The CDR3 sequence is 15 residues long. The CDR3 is CASILGQGGNSPLHF. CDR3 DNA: TGTGCCAGCATTCTTGGACAGGGGGGAAATTCACCCCTCCACTTT.

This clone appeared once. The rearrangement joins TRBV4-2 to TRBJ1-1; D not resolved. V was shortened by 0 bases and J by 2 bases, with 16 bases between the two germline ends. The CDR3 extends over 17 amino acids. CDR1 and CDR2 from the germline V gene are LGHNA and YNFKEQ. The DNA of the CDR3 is TGTGCCAGCAGCCAAGAAAGGTCCTCGGGAGGAAACACTGAAGCTTTCTTT. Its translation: CASSQERSSGGNTEAFF.

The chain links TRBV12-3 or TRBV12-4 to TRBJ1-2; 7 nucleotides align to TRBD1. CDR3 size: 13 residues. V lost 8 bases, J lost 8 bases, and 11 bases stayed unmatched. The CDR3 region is CASGTTGALGYTF. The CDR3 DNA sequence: TGTGCCAGCGGTACCACAGGGGCCCTCGGCTACACCTTC.

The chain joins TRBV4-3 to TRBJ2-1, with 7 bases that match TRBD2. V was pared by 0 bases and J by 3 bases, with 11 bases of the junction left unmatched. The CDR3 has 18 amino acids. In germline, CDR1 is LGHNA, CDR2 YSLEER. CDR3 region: CASSQDRFSGGLYNEQFF. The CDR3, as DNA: TGCGCCAGCAGCCAAGATAGATTCTCGGGGGGACTCTACAATGAGCAGTTCTTC.